Below are 16 T cell receptor beta chains sequenced from a single sample in a study of molecular identifiers for immune sequencing clone quantification. TCRdb independently ran MiXCR on the PCR reads; one entry per CDR3 protein. The sample contains about 640,000 distinct CDR3 sequences, just under 20% of which appear only once. Sequencing was carried out using naive CD8+ T cells from blood, with Jurkat cell RNA spiked in. The subset denotes: FACS-sorted CD8+CD4-CCR7+CD45RA+ naive T cells. The receptors shown here come from a human donor in good health. Some libraries in this study had Jurkat cell RNA spiked in.

A note on this clonotype: A much larger clone is a single base away; this may be a read error. The chain uses TRBV4-3 and TRBJ2-7, with D unresolved. In germline, CDR1 is LGHNA, CDR2 YSLEER. The CDR3 sequence is 13 residues long. CDR3 nucleotides: TGCGCCAGCAGCCAAGACTGGGCCTACGAGCGGTACTTC. This translates into CASSQDWAYERYF.

This clonotype was recorded a few times. The chain recombines TRBV19 with TRBJ1-1, with D perhaps TRBD1 (5 bases). V was trimmed by 3 bases and J by 0 bases, leaving 11 bases between them. The CDR3 has 15 residues. Looked up from germline, CDR1 is LNHDA and CDR2 is SQIVND (reference sequence). The chain's CDR3 is CASSIYGGLNTEAFF. The CDR3, as DNA: TGTGCCAGTAGTATTTACGGGGGTCTGAACACTGAAGCTTTCTTT.

This clonotype was found many times. The V call is TRBV7-9, the J call TRBJ1-1; no clear D gene. V was cut by 6 bases and J by 4 bases, with 12 bases left in between. From germline, CDR1 is SEHNR and CDR2 FQNEAQ (reference sequence). This CDR3 comprises 13 residues. CDR3 coding DNA: TGTGCCAGCAGGGACGGGATAAGCACTGAAGCTTTCTTT. It specifies CASRDGISTEAFF.

This clonotype was found a few times. V gene TRBV6-6 combines with J gene TRBJ2-1; 10 positions agree with TRBD1. Trimming cost V 7 bases and J 10 bases; bases outside gene matches: 7. Looked up from germline, CDR1 is MNHNY and CDR2 is SVGAGI (reference sequence). The length of the CDR3 is 13 residues. The CDR3 spells CASTQTGGWEQFF. CDR3 DNA: TGTGCCAGCACCCAGACAGGGGGCTGGGAGCAGTTCTTC.

Many counts were recorded for this clonotype. The genes are TRBV4-3 and TRBJ1-6; perhaps TRBD1 as D (5 bases). V was shortened by 1 base and J by 8 bases, with 15 bases between the two germline ends. The CDR3 length is 16 residues. Germline-derived CDR1 and CDR2 are LGHNA and YSLEER. The CDR3: CASSQGDQTDYSPLHF. CDR3 in DNA: TGCGCCAGCAGCCAAGGGGATCAGACAGATTATTCACCCCTCCACTTT.

This clonotype was found many times. The rearrangement links TRBV7-6 to TRBJ2-7; 7 bases line up with TRBD1. Germline CDR1 and CDR2: SGHVS and FNYEAQ. The CDR3 is 14 residues long. Losses at the gene ends were 5 bases for V and 5 bases for J; bases not matched to a gene: 9. DNA for the CDR3: TGTGCCAGCAGCCCTCGACAGGGTGGCAACGAGCAGTACTTC. This translates into CASSPRQGGNEQYF.

This clonotype occurred a few times. The chain couples TRBV14 to TRBJ2-1; 8 nucleotides align to TRBD2. J was trimmed by 8 bases and V by 6 bases; bases with no gene match: 15. This CDR3 is 16 amino acids long. Looked up from germline, CDR1 is SGHDN and CDR2 is FVKESK. The CDR3 loop is CASRPALSGGADEQFF. The CDR3 DNA reads as TGTGCCAGCAGACCAGCCCTCTCCGGGGGGGCCGATGAGCAGTTCTTC. Variable domain in full (rest from reference TRBV14 and TRBJ2-1): EAGVTQFPSHSVIEKGQTVTLRCDPISGHDNLYWYRRVMGKEIKFLLHFVKESKQDESGMPNNRFLAERTGGTYSTLKVQPAELEDSGVYFCASRPALSGGADEQFFGPGTRLTVL.

Comments on this clonotype: Just one base apart from a much larger clone, this may be a read error. The rearrangement links TRBV19 to TRBJ1-1, with a possible D match to TRBD1 (5 bases). Germline V lookup: CDR1 LNHDA, CDR2 SQIVND (reference sequence). V was cut by 9 bases and J by 4 bases, with 12 bases left in between. The CDR3 has 12 residues. This CDR3 is CASTVGGTEAFF. The DNA of the CDR3 is TGTGCCAGCACCGTGGGGGGCACTGAAGCTTTCTTT.

Notes on this clonotype: A much more abundant neighbour one base away suggests this may be a read error. The chain uses TRBV11-2 and TRBJ1-1; no reliable D call. The CDR3 covers 16 residues. The germline CDR1 and CDR2 sequences are SGHAT and FQNNGV. In DNA, the CDR3 is TGTGCCAGCAGCCCCGGGGTCAGACGGGAGGGCTCTGAAGCTTCCTTT. Its translation is CASSPGVRREGSEASF.

This clonotype was recorded a few times. The rearrangement uses TRBV12-3 or TRBV12-4 and TRBJ2-2; tentatively, D is TRBD1 or TRBD2 (5 bases each). V lost 5 bases and J 5 bases, leaving 15 bases between the germline ends. This CDR3 spans 15 amino acids. This CDR3 reads CASSPQVGETGELFF. The CDR3 DNA sequence: TGTGCCAGCAGTCCACAGGTGGGGGAGACCGGGGAGCTGTTTTTT.

On this clonotype itself: One end of the junction varies from germline; a read error may be responsible. The chain employs TRBV27 and TRBJ2-3; D tentatively fits TRBD1 or TRBD2 (6 bases each). This CDR3 is 17 amino acids long. From germline, CDR1 is MNHEY and CDR2 SMNVEV (reference sequence). The CDR3 sequence: CASSPLAVGGNTGTQYF. DNA for the CDR3: TGTGCCAGCAGTCCCCTCGCCGTAGGGGGGAACACAGGTACGCAGTATTTT.

This clonotype appeared many times. The chain joins TRBV29-1 to TRBJ2-1; 10 bases agree with TRBD2. The CDR3 length is 14 residues. Per germline, CDR1 SQVTM and CDR2 ANQGSEA. The V segment lost 5 bases and the J segment 5 bases; nucleotides outside the gene matches: 6. The CDR3 coding sequence is TGCAGCGTTTTACTAGCGGGACATAACAATGAGCAGTTCTTC. Protein sequence: CSVLLAGHNNEQFF.

The genes are TRBV20-1 and TRBJ1-2; the match to TRBD1 covers 8 bases. The CDR3 runs 16 residues. CDR1 DFQATT and CDR2 SNEGSKA come from the germline V gene (reference sequence). With 1 base clipped from V and 8 bases from J, the junction kept 15 bases outside the gene matches. CDR3 protein: CSARVNDDRGSLGYTF. Written as DNA, the CDR3 is TGCAGTGCTAGAGTAAATGATGACAGGGGATCACTCGGCTACACCTTC.

Turning to this clonotype: This may be a read error, as it is one base from a much larger clone. The CDR3: CASSLQMTGAHNEQFF. The DNA for the CDR3 is TGTGCCAGCAGCTTACAGATGACCGGCGCCCACAATGAGCAGTTCTTC. V gene TRBV7-9 combines with J gene TRBJ2-1; no definite D call. This CDR3 has 16 residues. V dropped 2 bases and J dropped 5 bases, with 16 bases sitting between them. Germline lookup yields CDR1 SEHNR and CDR2 FQNEAQ (reference sequence).

The V gene is TRBV2, the J gene TRBJ2-1; 16 positions match TRBD2. The germline gives CDR1 SNHLY, CDR2 FYNNEI. This CDR3 region has 17 residues. V lost 3 bases, J lost 10 bases, and 9 bases stayed unmatched. The CDR3 DNA sequence: TGTGCCAGCAGTGACGGGACTAGCGGGGGGGCCCCGTTCGAGCAGTTCTTC. The encoded protein is CASSDGTSGGAPFEQFF.

The chain is built from TRBV12-3 or TRBV12-4 and TRBJ2-7; 7 positions match TRBD1. J was trimmed by 3 bases and V by 1 base; bases with no gene match: 3. CDR3 length: 14 residues. The CDR3 nucleotides read TGTGCCAGCAGTTTAGAGGGGACAGACTACGAGCAGTACTTC. Translated, it gives CASSLEGTDYEQYF.